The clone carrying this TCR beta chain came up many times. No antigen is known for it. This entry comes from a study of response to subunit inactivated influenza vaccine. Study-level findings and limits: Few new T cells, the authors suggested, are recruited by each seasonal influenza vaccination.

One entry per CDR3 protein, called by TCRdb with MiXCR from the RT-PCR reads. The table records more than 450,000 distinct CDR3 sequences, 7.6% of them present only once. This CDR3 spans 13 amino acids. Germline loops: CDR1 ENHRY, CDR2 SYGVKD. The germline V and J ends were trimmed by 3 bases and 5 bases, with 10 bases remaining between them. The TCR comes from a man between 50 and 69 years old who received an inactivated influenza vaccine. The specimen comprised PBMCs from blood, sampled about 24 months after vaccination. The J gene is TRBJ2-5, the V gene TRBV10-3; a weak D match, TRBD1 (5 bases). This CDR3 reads CAISDQGAETQYF. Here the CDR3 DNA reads TGTGCCATCAGTGATCAAGGGGCTGAGACCCAGTACTTC.